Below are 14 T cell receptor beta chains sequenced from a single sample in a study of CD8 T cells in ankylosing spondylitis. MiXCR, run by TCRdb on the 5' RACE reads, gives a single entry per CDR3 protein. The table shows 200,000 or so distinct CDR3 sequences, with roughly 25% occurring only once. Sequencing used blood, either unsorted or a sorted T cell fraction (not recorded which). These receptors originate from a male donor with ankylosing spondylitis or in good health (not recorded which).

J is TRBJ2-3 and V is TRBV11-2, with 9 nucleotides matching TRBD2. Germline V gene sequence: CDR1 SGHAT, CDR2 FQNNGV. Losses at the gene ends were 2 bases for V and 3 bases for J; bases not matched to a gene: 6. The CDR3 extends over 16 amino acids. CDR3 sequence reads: CASSLRSSGRTDTQYF. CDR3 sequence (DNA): TGTGCCAGCAGCTTACGGTCGAGCGGGAGGACAGATACGCAGTATTTT.

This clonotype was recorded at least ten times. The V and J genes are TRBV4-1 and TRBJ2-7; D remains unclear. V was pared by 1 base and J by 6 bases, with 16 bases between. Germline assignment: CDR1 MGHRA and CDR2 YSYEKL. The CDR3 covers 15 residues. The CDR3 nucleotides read TGCGCCAGCAGCCAAGTCACATCGGGCTTGCGCGAGCAGTACTTC. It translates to CASSQVTSGLREQYF.

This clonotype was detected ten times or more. The CDR3 sequence: CATAERTVYNEQFF. CDR3 in DNA: TGTGCCACCGCGGAACGGACAGTCTACAATGAGCAGTTCTTC. The chain uses TRBV24-1 and TRBJ2-1; a weak D match, TRBD1 (6 bases). Trimming shortened V by 9 bases and J by 3 bases, and 14 bases separated the two germline ends. This CDR3 is 14 amino acids long. Looked up from germline, CDR1 is KGHDR and CDR2 is SFDVKD.

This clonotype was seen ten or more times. CDR3 loop: CSARGPTDTQYF. The CDR3, as DNA: TGCAGTGCTAGGGGACCAACAGATACGCAGTATTTT. The V call is TRBV20-1, the J call TRBJ2-3; either TRBD1 or TRBD2 may supply D (5 bases each). Trimming cost V 3 bases and J 3 bases, with 7 bases left between them. The CDR3 extends over 12 amino acids. Germline CDR1 reads DFQATT; CDR2 reads SNEGSKA (reference sequence).

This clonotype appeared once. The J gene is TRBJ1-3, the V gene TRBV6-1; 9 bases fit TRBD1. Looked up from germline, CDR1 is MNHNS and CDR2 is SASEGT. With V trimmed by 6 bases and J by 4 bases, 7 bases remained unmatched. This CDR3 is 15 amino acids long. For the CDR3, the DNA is TGTGCCAGCAGGCAAGCCGGGACAGGGGGAAACACCATATATTTT. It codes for CASRQAGTGGNTIYF.

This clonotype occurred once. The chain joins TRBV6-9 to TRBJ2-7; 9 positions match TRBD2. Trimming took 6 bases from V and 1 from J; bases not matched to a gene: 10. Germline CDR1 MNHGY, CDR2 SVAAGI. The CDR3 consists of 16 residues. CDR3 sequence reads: CASRIYLAGNSYEQYF. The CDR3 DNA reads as TGTGCCAGCAGGATATATCTAGCGGGGAATTCCTACGAGCAGTACTTC.

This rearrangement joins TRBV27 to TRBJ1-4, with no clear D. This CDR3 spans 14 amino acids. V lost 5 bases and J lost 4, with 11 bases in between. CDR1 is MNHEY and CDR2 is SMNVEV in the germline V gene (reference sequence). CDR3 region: CASSRRGSNEKLFF. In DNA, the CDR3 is TGTGCCAGCAGTCGACGCGGCAGTAATGAAAAACTGTTTTTT.

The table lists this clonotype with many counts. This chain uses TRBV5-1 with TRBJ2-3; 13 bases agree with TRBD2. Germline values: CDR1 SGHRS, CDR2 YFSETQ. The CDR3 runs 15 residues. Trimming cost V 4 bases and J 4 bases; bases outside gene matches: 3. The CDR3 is CASSLGLAGADTQYF. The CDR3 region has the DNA TGCGCCAGCAGCCTAGGACTAGCGGGAGCAGATACGCAGTATTTT. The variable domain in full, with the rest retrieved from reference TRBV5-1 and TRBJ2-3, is KAGVTQTPRYLIKTRGQQVTLSCSPISGHRSVSWYQQTPGQGLQFLFEYFSETQRNKGNFPGRFSGRQFSNSRSEMNVSTLELGDSALYLCASSLGLAGADTQYFGPGTRLTVL.

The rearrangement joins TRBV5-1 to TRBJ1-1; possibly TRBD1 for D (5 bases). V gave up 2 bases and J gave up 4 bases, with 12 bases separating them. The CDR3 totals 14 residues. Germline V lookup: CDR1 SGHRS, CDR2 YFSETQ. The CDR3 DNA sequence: TGCGCCAGCAGCTTAGAGGGACGGTTCACTGAAGCTTTCTTT. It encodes CASSLEGRFTEAFF. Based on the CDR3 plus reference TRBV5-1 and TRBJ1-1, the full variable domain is KAGVTQTPRYLIKTRGQQVTLSCSPISGHRSVSWYQQTPGQGLQFLFEYFSETQRNKGNFPGRFSGRQFSNSRSEMNVSTLELGDSALYLCASSLEGRFTEAFFGQGTRLTVV.

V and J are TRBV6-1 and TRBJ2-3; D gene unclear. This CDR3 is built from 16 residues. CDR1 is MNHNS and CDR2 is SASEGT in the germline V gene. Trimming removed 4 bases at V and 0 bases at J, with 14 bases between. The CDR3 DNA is TGTGCCAGCAGTGCCTCTTCCCCAAGCAGCACAGATACGCAGTATTTT. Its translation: CASSASSPSSTDTQYF.

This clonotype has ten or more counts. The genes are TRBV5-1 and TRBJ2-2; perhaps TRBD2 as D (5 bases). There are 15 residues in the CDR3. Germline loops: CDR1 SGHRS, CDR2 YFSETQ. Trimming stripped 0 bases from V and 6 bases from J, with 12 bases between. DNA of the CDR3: TGCGCCAGCAGCTTGGCCCTAGCCCTGGCCGGGGAGCTGTTTTTT. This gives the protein CASSLALALAGELFF.

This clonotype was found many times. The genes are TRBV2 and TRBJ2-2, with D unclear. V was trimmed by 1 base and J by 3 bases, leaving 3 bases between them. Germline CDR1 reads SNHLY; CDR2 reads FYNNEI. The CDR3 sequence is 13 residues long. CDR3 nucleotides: TGTGCCAGCAGTGAAGGGGACACCGGGGAGCTGTTTTTT. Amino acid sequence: CASSEGDTGELFF.

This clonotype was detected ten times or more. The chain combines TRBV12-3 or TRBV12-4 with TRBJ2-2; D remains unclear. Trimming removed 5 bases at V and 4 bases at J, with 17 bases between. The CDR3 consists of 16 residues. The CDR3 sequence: CASSRQAGTSTGELFF. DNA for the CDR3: TGTGCCAGCAGTCGTCAGGCAGGTACCTCCACCGGGGAGCTGTTTTTT.

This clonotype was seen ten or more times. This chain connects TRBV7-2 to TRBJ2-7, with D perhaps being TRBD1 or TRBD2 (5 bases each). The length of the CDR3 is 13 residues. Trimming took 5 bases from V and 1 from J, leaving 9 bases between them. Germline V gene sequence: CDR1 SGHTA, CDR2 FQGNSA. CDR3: CASSTGTSYEQYF. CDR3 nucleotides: TGTGCCAGCAGCACGGGGACGTCCTACGAGCAGTACTTC.